One sample yielded the 26 T cell receptor beta chains listed below, sequenced in a study of blood T cell repertoires in COVID-19. Sequencing used immunoSEQ multiplex PCR; TCRdb keeps in-frame clones, though not all of them. Altogether around 68,000 clones are present, more than 60% being singletons, with the ten largest covering roughly a tenth. Material: peripheral blood. These receptors were taken from a woman in her forties or fifties with acute or convalescent COVID-19.

V is TRBV7-3 and J is TRBJ2-1; 7 bases agree with TRBD2. V was clipped by 8 bases and J by 4 bases; unmatched bases: 11. The CDR3 is made up of 15 amino acids. CDR1 is SGHTA, CDR2 FQGTGA, per germline. The CDR3 reads CASQLRAGVYNEQFF. Written as DNA, the CDR3 is TGTGCCAGCCAGCTTCGGGCGGGAGTATACAATGAGCAGTTCTTC.

V and J are TRBV6-2 or TRBV6-3 and TRBJ2-2, with 10 bases that match TRBD2. The CDR3 sequence is 20 residues long. Germline-derived CDR1 and CDR2 are MNHEY and SVGEGT. V shed 2 bases, J shed 4 bases, and the junction held 16 bases outside the gene matches. The CDR3 DNA is TGTGCCAGCAGTTACCTGCGGAGTAGCGGGAGGCCCTTAGGCACCGGGGAGCTGTTTTTT. Its protein product is CASSYLRSSGRPLGTGELFF.

This clone was counted a few times. The J gene is TRBJ1-2, the V gene TRBV7-2; 10 bases are a match to TRBD1. Per the germline V gene, CDR1 is SGHTA and CDR2 is FQGNSA. The CDR3 is 15 amino acids. The junction had 7 bases not matched to a gene; V was cut back by 1 base and J by 8 bases. CDR3 in DNA: TGTGCCAGCAGCTTAGGGTTAGGACAGGGGGACGGCTACACCTTC. It specifies CASSLGLGQGDGYTF.

This rearrangement joins TRBV30 to TRBJ2-7; 11 bases are a match to TRBD1. Germline V lookup: CDR1 GTSNPN, CDR2 SVGIG (reference sequence). CDR3 length equals 15 residues. V lost 1 base, J lost 4 bases, and 6 bases stayed unmatched. The CDR3 sequence is CAWSAPGTGGYEQYF. The CDR3 DNA follows: TGTGCCTGGAGTGCCCCGGGGACAGGGGGTTACGAGCAGTACTTC.

The V and J genes are TRBV5-4 and TRBJ2-2, with 8 positions matching TRBD2. The V and J ends lost 2 bases and 5 bases, in that order; junction bases with no gene match: 2. Germline loops: CDR1 SGHNT, CDR2 YYREEE (reference sequence). The CDR3 runs 14 residues. The CDR3 DNA sequence: TGTGCCAGCAGCTTCGGCGGGGGGACCGGGGAGCTGTTTTTT. It yields the protein CASSFGGGTGELFF.

The sample holds one count of this clone. The chain has TRBV4-2 and TRBJ1-1; possible D gene TRBD1, 6 bases. Trimming removed 0 bases at V and 5 bases at J, with 19 bases between. Germline V CDR1 and CDR2: LGHNA, YNFKEQ. There are 17 residues in the CDR3. This chain's CDR3 is CASSQEYILQGVTEAFF. The CDR3 DNA reads as TGTGCCAGCAGCCAAGAGTATATTCTACAGGGAGTGACTGAAGCTTTCTTT.

The chain joins TRBV6-2 or TRBV6-3 to TRBJ2-1; 9 nucleotides agree with TRBD2. Germline V CDR1 and CDR2: MNHEY, SVGEGT. V was pared by 5 bases and J by 5 bases, with 4 bases of the junction left unmatched. The CDR3 has 14 residues. CDR3 nucleotide sequence: TGTGCCAGCAGTCTAGCGGGATTCGACAATGAGCAGTTCTTC. Translation: CASSLAGFDNEQFF.

CDR3 in DNA: TGTGCCAGCATCCCTTCAGGGATCACTGAAGCTTTCTTT. It translates to CASIPSGITEAFF. V usage is TRBV12-3 or TRBV12-4 and J usage is TRBJ1-1; possible D gene TRBD1, 5 bases. The ends were cut back, 7 bases at V and 4 bases at J, with 13 bases in the middle. This CDR3 is built from 13 residues.

J is TRBJ2-1 and V is TRBV30, with 9 bases aligning to TRBD2. The ends lost 4 bases at V and 5 bases at J; junction bases unmatched: 9. The CDR3 length is 15 residues. The germline V gene encodes CDR1 GTSNPN and CDR2 SVGIG (reference sequence). In DNA, the CDR3 is TGTGCCTGGACCCGACTTAGCGGGGGTAACAATGAGCAGTTCTTC. It specifies CAWTRLSGGNNEQFF.

This clone has more than one count but fewer than ten. The V call is TRBV4-3, the J call TRBJ1-1; D gene uncertain. The CDR3 sequence is 21 residues long. Trimming pared 2 bases from V and 3 bases from J, leaving 31 bases between. Germline V CDR1 and CDR2: LGHNA, YSLEER. In DNA, the CDR3 is TGCGCCAGCAGCCAAACGACGGGCTGGTATCTGGGTGGGGAGAAGGACACTGAAGCTTTCTTT. This sequence encodes CASSQTTGWYLGGEKDTEAFF.

This chain links TRBV4-2 with TRBJ2-1; 11 nucleotides align to TRBD2. The germline gives CDR1 LGHNA, CDR2 YNFKEQ. The CDR3 covers 16 residues. V was pared by 1 base and J by 4 bases, with 3 bases of the junction left unmatched. For the CDR3, the DNA is TGTGCCAGCAGCCAAGGGTCTAGCGGGGGGTACAATGAGCAGTTCTTC. Protein product: CASSQGSSGGYNEQFF.

This rearrangement joins TRBV5-1 to TRBJ2-2; 8 bases line up with TRBD1. Germline values: CDR1 SGHRS, CDR2 YFSETQ. This CDR3 contains 15 residues. Germline trimming cut 3 bases from V and 5 bases from J; bases unmatched to any gene: 6. DNA for the CDR3: TGCGCCAGCAGCTGGACAGGGCTAGGGACCGGGGAGCTGTTTTTT. It specifies CASSWTGLGTGELFF.

This chain links TRBV11-2 with TRBJ1-3, with TRBD1 matching over 10 bases. The CDR3 spans 15 residues. In germline, CDR1 is SGHAT, CDR2 FQNNGV. With 3 bases clipped from V and 3 bases from J, the junction kept 2 bases outside the gene matches. The CDR3: CASSFDRGLGNTIYF. DNA for the CDR3: TGTGCCAGCAGCTTCGACAGGGGGCTTGGAAACACCATATATTTT. Filled out from reference TRBV11-2 and TRBJ1-3, the complete variable domain reads EAGVAQSPRYKIIEKRQSVAFWCNPISGHATLYWYQQILGQGPKLLIQFQNNGVVDDSQLPKDRFSAERLKGVDSTLKIQPAKLEDSAVYLCASSFDRGLGNTIYFGEGSWLTVV.

This clone was recorded only once. The J gene is TRBJ2-1, the V gene TRBV11-3; D is possibly TRBD2 (5 bases). This CDR3 region has 17 residues. The V end lost 5 bases, the J end lost 0 bases, and 17 bases lay between the germline ends. The V gene's germline CDR1 is SGHNT and CDR2 YENEEA. CDR3 loop: CASSQDLPTSSYNEQFF. In DNA, the CDR3 is TGTGCCAGCAGCCAGGACTTGCCCACGTCCTCCTACAATGAGCAGTTCTTC.

The chain couples TRBV7-2 to TRBJ2-1; D is ambiguous. The V gene's germline CDR1 is SGHTA and CDR2 FQGNSA. The V and J ends lost 7 bases and 5 bases respectively, with 18 bases between them. The length of the CDR3 is 15 residues. Here the CDR3 DNA reads TGTGCCAGCACCTCGGCCAGACTGTCGGACAATGAGCAGTTCTTC. This sequence encodes CASTSARLSDNEQFF.

The chain employs TRBV18 and TRBJ2-2; D is unresolved. V lost 3 bases, J lost 4 bases, and 12 bases lay in between. From germline, CDR1 is KGHSH and CDR2 LQKENI. This CDR3 contains 15 residues. In nucleotides, the CDR3 is TGTGCCAGCTCACCGGCGACTGGATTCACCGGGGAGCTGTTTTTT. It yields the protein CASSPATGFTGELFF.

This clone was detected many times. The J gene is TRBJ1-4, the V gene TRBV28, with 10 positions matching TRBD1. CDR3 length equals 15 residues. Germline V gene data show CDR1 as MDHEN and CDR2 as SYDVKM. After removal of 7 bases from V and 7 bases from J, the junction contained 9 bases not matched to a gene. The CDR3 here is CASNTPGQGIEKLFF. As DNA, the CDR3 is TGTGCCAGCAATACCCCGGGACAGGGGATTGAAAAACTGTTTTTT.

The chain carries TRBV7-9 and TRBJ2-2; tentative D call: TRBD2 (5 bases). Germline V CDR1 and CDR2: SEHNR, FQNEAQ (reference sequence). This CDR3 region has 14 residues. The V end lost 5 bases, the J end lost 2 bases, and 9 bases lay between the germline ends. Here the CDR3 reads CASSTDFNTGELFF. The CDR3 DNA reads TGTGCCAGCAGCACGGACTTTAACACCGGGGAGCTGTTTTTT.

This clone was recorded a few times. The chain couples TRBV7-2 to TRBJ2-7; the match to TRBD2 covers 10 bases. The V gene end was trimmed by 0 bases and the J gene end by 4 bases; junction bases not matched to a gene: 12. Germline CDR1 SGHTA, CDR2 FQGNSA. CDR3 length: 18 residues. CDR3 residues: CASSLAAVVASGSYEQYF. The CDR3 DNA reads TGTGCCAGCAGCTTAGCGGCGGTCGTGGCTAGCGGGAGTTACGAGCAGTACTTC. The complete variable domain, with remaining parts taken from reference TRBV7-2 and TRBJ2-7, reads GAGVSQSPSNKVTEKGKDVELRCDPISGHTALYWYRQSLGQGLEFLIYFQGNSAPDKSGLPSDRFSAERTGGSVSTLTIQRTQQEDSAVYLCASSLAAVVASGSYEQYFGPGTRLTVT.

The V and J genes are TRBV30 and TRBJ1-2; D remains unclear. Per germline, CDR1 GTSNPN and CDR2 SVGIG (reference sequence). The CDR3 sequence is 11 residues long. Trimming shortened V by 2 bases and J by 7 bases, and 8 bases separated the two germline ends. The CDR3 DNA follows: TGTGCCTGGAGTAGCGCGGTTGGCTACACCTTC. This translates into CAWSSAVGYTF. Filled out from reference TRBV30 and TRBJ1-2, the complete variable domain reads SQTIHQWPATLVQPVGSPLSLECTVEGTSNPNLYWYRQAAGRGLQLLFYSVGIGQISSEVPQNLSASRPQDRQFILSSKKLLLSDSGFYLCAWSSAVGYTFGSGTRLTVV.

The J gene is TRBJ2-2, the V gene TRBV20-1; D remains unclear. The CDR3 is made up of 13 amino acids. CDR1 and CDR2 (germline): DFQATT, SNEGSKA (reference sequence). Deletions cut 3 bases from V and 5 bases from J, with 10 bases between. The CDR3 DNA sequence: TGCAGTGCTAGTCTTCAACAAACCGGGGAGCTGTTTTTT. Translation: CSASLQQTGELFF.

The DNA for the CDR3 is TGTGCCAGCAGCTGGGGAGGGGGAGACGGCACAGATACGCAGTATTTT. This translates into CASSWGGGDGTDTQYF. J is TRBJ2-3 and V is TRBV9; D perhaps matches TRBD2 (7 bases). The CDR3 extends over 16 amino acids. In germline, CDR1 is SGDLS, CDR2 YYNGEE. Trimming cost V 4 bases and J 1 base, with 16 bases left between them.

This rearrangement joins TRBV30 to TRBJ1-5, with D tentatively TRBD1 (6 bases). Per the germline V gene, CDR1 is GTSNPN and CDR2 is SVGIG (reference sequence). With 0 bases removed from V and 2 bases from J, the gap between germline ends came to 11 bases. The CDR3 length is 15 residues. DNA of the CDR3: TGTGCCTGGAGTGTACAAGGGGGTGGCAATCAGCCCCAGCATTTT. This sequence encodes CAWSVQGGGNQPQHF.

This clone was seen a few times. This rearrangement joins TRBV7-9 to TRBJ1-6; D unclear. Germline V gives CDR1 SEHNR, CDR2 FQNEAQ (reference sequence). The CDR3 has 12 residues. Deletions cut 1 base from V and 13 bases from J, with 8 bases between. Written as DNA, the CDR3 is TGTGCCAGCAGCTTAGGCCAGATGCCCCTCCACTTT. Translation gives CASSLGQMPLHF. The whole variable domain, filled in from reference TRBV7-9 and TRBJ1-6, reads DTGVSQNPRHKITKRGQNVTFRCDPISEHNRLYWYRQTLGQGPEFLTYFQNEAQLEKSRLLSDRFSAERPKGSFSTLEIQRTEQGDSAMYLCASSLGQMPLHFGNGTRLTVT.

The chain links TRBV5-6 to TRBJ2-3, with 10 bases lining up with TRBD2. J gave up 2 bases and V 4 bases, and 4 bases lay outside the gene matches. CDR1 and CDR2 from the germline V gene are SGHDT and YYEEEE. The CDR3 has 15 residues. The CDR3 loop is CASSLSGRVTDTQYF. As DNA, the CDR3 is TGTGCCAGCAGCCTGAGCGGGAGGGTCACAGATACGCAGTATTTT. The entire variable domain, with the rest obtained from reference TRBV5-6 and TRBJ2-3, is as follows: DAGVTQSPTHLIKTRGQQVTLRCSPKSGHDTVSWYQQALGQGPQFIFQYYEEEERQRGNFPDRFSGHQFPNYSSELNVNALLLGDSALYLCASSLSGRVTDTQYFGPGTRLTVL.

V and J are TRBV2 and TRBJ2-7, with 8 bases lining up with TRBD1. Germline CDR1 SNHLY, CDR2 FYNNEI. J was trimmed by 6 bases and V by 6 bases; bases with no gene match: 13. The CDR3 length is 15 residues. CDR3 in amino acids: CASRNSWQGASEQYF. The CDR3 DNA sequence: TGTGCCAGCAGGAACTCTTGGCAGGGGGCTTCCGAGCAGTACTTC.